This T cell receptor beta chain was identified during a study of CD8+CD57+ T cells in acquired aplastic anemia. Genomic DNA, the template, was used for profiling of the TCR beta VDJ and CDR3. From the reads, TCRdb called clonotypes with MiXCR, one entry per CDR3 protein. The sample shows 150,000 to 200,000 distinct CDR3 sequences, approximately 43% of them seen only once. This sequence originates from a human donor in good health. Material: sorted CD4+, CD8+, or CD8+CD57+ T cells (not recorded which) from PBMCs.

The CDR3: CASSYLNPGDYGYTF. The CDR3 DNA reads TGTGCCAGCAGTTACTTGAACCCGGGGGACTATGGCTACACCTTC. The rearrangement joins TRBV6-2 or TRBV6-3 to TRBJ1-2; possible D gene TRBD1, 5 bases. Trimming removed 1 base at V and 3 bases at J, with 12 bases between. This CDR3 is 15 amino acids long. The germline gives CDR1 MNHEY, CDR2 SVGEGT.